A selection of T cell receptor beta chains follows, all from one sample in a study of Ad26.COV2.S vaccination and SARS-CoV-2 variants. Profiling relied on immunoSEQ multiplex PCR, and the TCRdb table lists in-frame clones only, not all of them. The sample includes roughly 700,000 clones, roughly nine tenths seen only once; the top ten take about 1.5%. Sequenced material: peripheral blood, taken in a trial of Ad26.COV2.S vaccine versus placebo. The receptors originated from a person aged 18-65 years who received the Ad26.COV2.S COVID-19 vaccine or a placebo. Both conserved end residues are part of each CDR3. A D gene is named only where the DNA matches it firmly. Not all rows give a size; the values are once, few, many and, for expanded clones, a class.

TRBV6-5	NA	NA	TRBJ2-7	TGTGCCAGCAAAACGACCGGGACAACCTACGAGCAGTACTTC	CASKTTGTTYEQYF
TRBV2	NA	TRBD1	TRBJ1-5	TGTGCCAGCAGTGGGGACAGAGGCCAGCCCCAGCATTTT	CASSGDRGQPQHF
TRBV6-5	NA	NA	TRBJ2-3	TGTGCCAGCAGCCCGACTAGAGATACGCAGTATTTT	CASSPTRDTQYF
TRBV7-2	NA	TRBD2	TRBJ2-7	TGTGCCAGCAGGCAAGCCGGGACTAGCGGGGGGGCCTACGAGCAGTACTTC	CASRQAGTSGGAYEQYF
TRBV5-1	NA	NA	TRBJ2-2	TGCGCCAGCAGCTGGCGTGACACCGGGGAGCTGTTTTTT	CASSWRDTGELFF
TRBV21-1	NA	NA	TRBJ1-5	TGTGCCAGCGAGCAGACCTATCGACAGGGGGGGAGCAATCAGCCCCAGCATTTT	CASEQTYRQGGSNQPQHF
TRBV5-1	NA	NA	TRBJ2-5	TGCGCCAGCAGCGCCAACTTTGGGGACCAAGAGACCCAGTACTTC	CASSANFGDQETQYF
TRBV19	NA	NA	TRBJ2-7	TGTGCCAGTAGTATAGGGAACCAGCAGTACTTC	CASSIGNQQYF
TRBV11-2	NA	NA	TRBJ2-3	TGTGCCAGCAGCTTAGGGTCCCGGGATACGCAGTATTTT	CASSLGSRDTQYF
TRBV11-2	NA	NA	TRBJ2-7	TGTGCCAGCAGTTTTACCGACGGAACCGACTACGAGCAGTACTTC	CASSFTDGTDYEQYF
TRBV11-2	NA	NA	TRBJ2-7	TGTGCCAGCAGCTTATCTCAGGGCTCCTACGAGCAGTACTTC	CASSLSQGSYEQYF
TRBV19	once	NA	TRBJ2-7	TGTGCCAGTACCCAACAGGGTACGGGTGAGCAGTACTTC	CASTQQGTGEQYF
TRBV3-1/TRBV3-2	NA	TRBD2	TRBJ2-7	TGTGCCAGCAGCGTAGGGACTAGCGGGAGACGCGAGCAGTACTTC	CASSVGTSGRREQYF
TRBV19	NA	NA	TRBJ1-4	TGTGCCAGTGACGGGGGGTTTCGACTGTTTTTT	CASDGGFRLFF
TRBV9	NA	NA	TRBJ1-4	TGTGCCAGCAGCGGCCGGGAGTTGGGGACTAATGAAAAACTGTTTTTT	CASSGRELGTNEKLFF
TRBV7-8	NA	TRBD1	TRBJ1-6	TGTGCCAGCAGCTCACGTCTTCCAAGGACAGGGGAGGATTCACCCCTCCACTTT	CASSSRLPRTGEDSPLHF
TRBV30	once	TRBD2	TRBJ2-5	TGTGCCCGGGAGGGACACCAAGGAGAGACCCAGTACTTC	CAREGHQGETQYF
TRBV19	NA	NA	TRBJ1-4	TGTGCCAGTAGTGGTGCAGCAACTAATGAAAAACTGTTTTTT	CASSGAATNEKLFF
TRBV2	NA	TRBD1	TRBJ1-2	TGTGCCGGGGGACAGGCCTATGGCTACACCTTC	CAGGQAYGYTF
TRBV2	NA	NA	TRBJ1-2	TGTGCCAGCAGGGACTCTATGGACCTCCAGTATGGCTACACCTTC	CASRDSMDLQYGYTF
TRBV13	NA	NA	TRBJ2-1	TGTGCCAGCAGTCAGCAATACAATGAGCAGTTCTTC	CASSQQYNEQFF
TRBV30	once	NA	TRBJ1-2	TGTGCCTGGGTGGACATAGGACAGCCCGGCTACACCTTC	CAWVDIGQPGYTF
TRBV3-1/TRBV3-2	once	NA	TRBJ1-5	TGTGCCAGCAGCCAGACAGGAGGAGGCAATCAGCCCCAGCATTTT	CASSQTGGGNQPQHF
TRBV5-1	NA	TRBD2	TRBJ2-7	TGCGCCAGCAGCTTGCGGGGGGGAACCTACGAGCAGTACTTC	CASSLRGGTYEQYF
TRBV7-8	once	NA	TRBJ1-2	TGTGCCAGCAGCTTAGCAGGGTTTGAAGGCTATGGCTACACCTTC	CASSLAGFEGYGYTF
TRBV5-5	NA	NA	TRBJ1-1	TGTGCCAGCAGCTTGTCGTACACTGAAGCTTTCTTT	CASSLSYTEAFF
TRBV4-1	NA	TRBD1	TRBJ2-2	TGCGCCAGCAGCCAGCCAGGGGGAACCGGGGAGCTGTTTTTT	CASSQPGGTGELFF
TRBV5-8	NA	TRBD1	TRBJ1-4	TGTGCCAGCAGCCGAAACGGACAGGGGACAACTAATGAAAAACTGTTTTTT	CASSRNGQGTTNEKLFF
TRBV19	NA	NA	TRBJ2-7	TGTGCCAGTAGTACCCGGGACGGCTCCTACGAGCAGTACTTC	CASSTRDGSYEQYF
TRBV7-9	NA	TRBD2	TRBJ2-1	TGTGCCAGCACGGGCGGGAGGGCCAATGAGCAGTTCTTC	CASTGGRANEQFF
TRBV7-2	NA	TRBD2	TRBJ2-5	TGTGCCAGCAGCCTTACAGCGGGGGGGCTAGAGACCCAGTACTTC	CASSLTAGGLETQYF
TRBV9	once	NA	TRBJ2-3	TGTGCCAGCAGCAAAGGGGGGCCGCTCGGGAGCACAGATACGCAGTATTTT	CASSKGGPLGSTDTQYF
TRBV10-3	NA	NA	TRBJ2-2	TGTGCCATCCGGAGGGGAGACGGGGAGCTGTTTTTT	CAIRRGDGELFF
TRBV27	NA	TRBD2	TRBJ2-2	TGTGCCAGCAGTTTTGGGCTAGCGGGAGGGCCTACCGGGGAGCTGTTTTTT	CASSFGLAGGPTGELFF
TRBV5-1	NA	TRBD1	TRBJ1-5	TGCGCCAGCAGCTTGGAAGGGGGCAGGAGCAATCAGCCCCAGCATTTT	CASSLEGGRSNQPQHF
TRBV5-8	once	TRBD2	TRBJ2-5	TGTGCCAGCAACTACCCGACTAGCCGAGAGACCCAGTACTTC	CASNYPTSRETQYF
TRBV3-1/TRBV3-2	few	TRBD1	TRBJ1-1	TGTGCCAGCAGCCAAATACACAGGGGGGGGATGAACACTGAAGCTTTCTTT	CASSQIHRGGMNTEAFF
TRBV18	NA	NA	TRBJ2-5	TGTGCCAGCTCAGGGGGCACGGGCTGGGGTGCCAGAGAGACCCAGTACTTC	CASSGGTGWGARETQYF
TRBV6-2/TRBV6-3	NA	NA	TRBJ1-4	TGTGCCAGCAGCCCCGACAGGTCTAATGAAAAACTGTTTTTT	CASSPDRSNEKLFF
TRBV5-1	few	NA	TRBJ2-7	TGCGCCAGCAGCTTTCGGCAGGGCTACGAGCAGTACTTC	CASSFRQGYEQYF
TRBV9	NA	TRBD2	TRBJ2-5	TGTGCCAGCAGCGTAGAGGCTAGCGGGGGTCAAGAGACCCAGTACTTC	CASSVEASGGQETQYF